The rows below give T cell receptor beta chains drawn from one sample of a study of blood T cell repertoires in COVID-19. Profiled with immunoSEQ multiplex PCR; TCRdb holds only in-frame clones, not every one. The data contain about 120,000 clones, approximately 91% of them singletons. Sequenced input: peripheral blood. These receptors originate from a woman older than 75 with acute or convalescent COVID-19. Each CDR3 is given with its conserved first and last residue. A D gene is named only where the DNA matches it firmly.

D gene,V gene,J gene,CDR3 protein,CDR3 DNA
-,TRBV6-1,TRBJ1-3,CASSEAVVGAAGNTIYF,TGTGCCAGCAGTGAAGCGGTGGTGGGGGCGGCTGGAAACACCATATATTTT
-,TRBV5-4,TRBJ2-2,CASSLANEAGGELFF,TGTGCCAGCAGCTTGGCCAATGAGGCGGGCGGGGAGCTGTTTTTT
TRBD1,TRBV6-4,TRBJ1-2,CASSRDRGNGYTF,TGTGCCAGCAGTAGGGACAGGGGGAATGGCTACACCTTC
-,TRBV19,TRBJ1-1,CASTPRGTHTEAFF,TGTGCCAGTACCCCTCGGGGAACACACACTGAAGCTTTCTTT
TRBD1,TRBV19,TRBJ1-4,CASSPGQGRGNEKLFF,TGTGCCAGTAGTCCTGGACAGGGCCGGGGTAATGAAAAACTGTTTTTT
-,TRBV3-1/TRBV3-2,TRBJ2-3,CASSQESGSASTDTQYF,TGTGCCAGCAGCCAAGAAAGTGGCAGCGCTAGCACAGATACGCAGTATTTT
TRBD2,TRBV5-4,TRBJ2-3,CASSVAVAGGGTDTQYF,TGTGCCAGCAGCGTTGCCGTAGCGGGGGGGGGCACAGATACGCAGTATTTT
-,TRBV7-9,TRBJ1-1,CASSLLAEAFF,TGTGCCAGCAGCCTCCTTGCTGAAGCTTTCTTT
TRBD2,TRBV6-5,TRBJ2-5,CASTSLAGGGETQYF,TGTGCCAGCACCTCACTAGCGGGGGGAGGAGAGACCCAGTACTTC
-,TRBV12-3/TRBV12-4,TRBJ1-1,CASSLQQGGWAFF,TGTGCCAGCAGTTTGCAACAGGGTGGCTGGGCTTTCTTT
TRBD1,TRBV2,TRBJ1-2,CASSKQGMDYGYTF,TGTGCCAGTAGTAAACAGGGGATGGACTATGGCTACACCTTC
-,TRBV5-1,TRBJ1-6,CASSLEAGENSPLHF,TGCGCCAGCAGCTTGGAGGCAGGGGAGAATTCACCCCTCCACTTT